A single sample gave rise to the 14 T cell receptor beta chains below, sequenced in a study of glioma-infiltrating T cells. TCR alpha and beta CDR3 regions were amplified from RNA using iRepertoire nested multiplex PCR. From the multiplex PCR reads, TCRdb called clonotypes with MiXCR, one entry per CDR3 protein. This table holds about 190,000 distinct CDR3 sequences, around 30% found once. Input material: glioma tissue, nonneoplastic brain tissue, or PBMCs (not recorded which). The receptors were gathered from a human donor with low-grade glioma or glioblastoma, undergoing nonglioma brain surgery, or in good health (not recorded which).

The gene calls are TRBV19 and TRBJ1-6, with 8 bases fitting TRBD1. The CDR3 covers 16 residues. Germline lookup yields CDR1 LNHDA and CDR2 SQIVND (reference sequence). With V trimmed by 5 bases and J by 7 bases, 10 bases remained unmatched. CDR3 residues: CASSPLTGTGNSPLHF. Written as DNA, the CDR3 is TGTGCCAGTAGTCCTCTGACCGGGACAGGAAATTCACCCCTCCACTTT. Full variable domain (remainder filled in from reference TRBV19 and TRBJ1-6): DGGITQSPKYLFRKEGQNVTLSCEQNLNHDAMYWYRQDPGQGLRLIYYSQIVNDFQKGDIAEGYSVSREKKESFPLTVTSAQKNPTAFYLCASSPLTGTGNSPLHFGNGTRLTVT.

The table lists this clonotype with many counts. The chain has TRBV20-1 and TRBJ2-1; 7 positions match TRBD1. The CDR3 covers 12 residues. CDR1 and CDR2 from the germline V gene are DFQATT and SNEGSKA (reference sequence). V lost 5 bases and J lost 12; bases outside the gene matches: 10. The CDR3 is CSAADTGAGQFF. Written as DNA, the CDR3 is TGCAGTGCTGCGGATACAGGGGCAGGGCAGTTCTTC.

This clonotype occurred once. A much larger clone is a single base away; this may be a read error. The chain joins TRBV7-2 to TRBJ2-3; TRBD2 matches 9 bases. In germline, CDR1 is SGHTA, CDR2 FQGNSA. The CDR3 spans 16 residues. After removal of 4 bases from V and 7 bases from J, the junction contained 12 bases not matched to a gene. The CDR3 sequence is CASSSPLAGVANTQYF. DNA for the CDR3: TGTGCCAGCAGCTCCCCCTTAGCGGGAGTAGCAAATACGCAGTATTTT. Using reference TRBV7-2 and TRBJ2-3 for the parts outside the CDR3, the full variable domain is GAGVSQSPSNKVTEKGKDVELRCDPISGHTALYWYRQSLGQGLEFLIYFQGNSAPDKSGLPSDRFSAERTGGSVSTLTIQRTQQEDSAVYLCASSSPLAGVANTQYFGPGTRLTVL.

A word on this clonotype: A much larger clone differs from this one at a single base, so this may be a read error. J is TRBJ1-3 and V is TRBV29-1; D call uncertain. CDR3 size: 11 residues. Germline V CDR1 and CDR2: SQVTM, ANQGSEA. V lost 5 bases to trimming and J lost 8 bases, with 10 bases between them. Here the CDR3 reads CSVQRVDTIYF. CDR3 nucleotide sequence: TGCAGCGTTCAAAGGGTAGACACCATATATTTT.

CDR3 region: CSATEGGGGQYF. The CDR3 nucleotides read TGCAGTGCTACGGAAGGGGGGGGAGGGCAGTACTTC. This chain connects TRBV20-1 to TRBJ2-7; a possible D gene is TRBD2 (7 bases). There are 12 residues in the CDR3. Looked up from germline, CDR1 is DFQATT and CDR2 is SNEGSKA (reference sequence). Trimming took off 4 bases at V and 9 bases at J, with 16 bases between the two ends.

Of note for this clonotype: Likely a read error: the CDR3 ends without its conserved phenylalanine or tryptophan. The DNA of the CDR3 is TGTGCCAGCAGTCCGGGGACAGGGTTGACTGAAGCTTTCCTT. As protein: CASSPGTGLTEAFL. This rearrangement joins TRBV12-3 or TRBV12-4 to TRBJ1-1; 9 positions match TRBD1. This CDR3 has 14 amino acids. The trim removed 5 bases at V and 5 bases at J, leaving 6 bases unmatched.

This clonotype was detected a few times. The rearrangement uses TRBV5-1 and TRBJ2-7, with 10 bases identical to TRBD1. The length of the CDR3 is 15 residues. The V segment lost 4 bases and the J segment 2 bases; nucleotides outside the gene matches: 6. The germline V gene has CDR1 SGHRS and CDR2 YFSETQ. The CDR3 is CASSPAGTGAYEQYF. In nucleotides, the CDR3 is TGCGCCAGCAGCCCCGCCGGGACAGGGGCCTACGAGCAGTACTTC.

The rearrangement uses TRBV19 and TRBJ1-5; D ambiguous. Germline V lookup: CDR1 LNHDA, CDR2 SQIVND (reference sequence). Trimming took off 5 bases at V and 7 bases at J, with 15 bases between the two ends. This CDR3 is 14 amino acids long. For the CDR3, the DNA is TGTGCCAGTAGTTTGAAAGAGGGTAACCAGCCCCAGCATTTT. Amino acid sequence: CASSLKEGNQPQHF.

This clonotype has a handful of counts. The chain employs TRBV3-1 and TRBJ1-3, with 7 bases lining up with TRBD1. Germline CDR1 reads LGHDT; CDR2 reads YNNKEL (reference sequence). The CDR3 consists of 16 residues. V was clipped by 4 bases and J by 4 bases; unmatched bases: 10. In DNA, the CDR3 is TGTGCCAGCAGCCGGACGGGACAGTTTGAAGGAAACACCATATATTTT. As protein: CASSRTGQFEGNTIYF. The full variable domain, with the rest looked up from reference TRBV3-1 and TRBJ1-3, is DTAVSQTPKYLVTQMGNDKSIKCEQNLGHDTMYWYKQDSKKFLKIMFSYNNKELIINETVPNRFSPKSPDKAHLNLHINSLELGDSAVYFCASSRTGQFEGNTIYFGEGSWLTVV.

This clonotype was observed once. Germline is not matched at one junction end, which may reflect a read error. This chain uses TRBV2 with TRBJ2-1; 8 bases are shared with TRBD2. This CDR3 spans 16 amino acids. Germline values: CDR1 SNHLY, CDR2 FYNNEI. The CDR3 bases are TGTGCCGGCAGTGGTCTTGGGACTAGCTCCTACAATGAGCAGTTCTTC. It codes for CAGSGLGTSSYNEQFF.

This clonotype has at least ten counts. This chain joins TRBV18 and TRBJ2-3, with D uncertain. The CDR3 totals 12 residues. Germline values: CDR1 KGHSH, CDR2 LQKENI. Between the trimmed V and J ends, which lost 2 bases and 8 bases, there was a span of 8 bases. CDR3 bases: TGTGCCAGCTCACCAAGCTCCGGTACGCAGTATTTT. This translates into CASSPSSGTQYF.

This clonotype was seen a few times. The J gene is TRBJ2-7, the V gene TRBV14; D call uncertain. CDR3 length: 15 amino acids. Germline V gene lookup returns CDR1 SGHDN and CDR2 FVKESK. V was clipped by 0 bases and J by 4 bases, with 13 bases between them. The CDR3, as DNA: TGTGCCAGCAGCCAAGATCGGGTTAAGCAATACGAGCAGTACTTC. Protein sequence: CASSQDRVKQYEQYF. Supplemented by reference TRBV14 and TRBJ2-7, the full variable domain reads EAGVTQFPSHSVIEKGQTVTLRCDPISGHDNLYWYRRVMGKEIKFLLHFVKESKQDESGMPNNRFLAERTGGTYSTLKVQPAELEDSGVYFCASSQDRVKQYEQYFGPGTRLTVT.

In this sample, this clonotype turned up many times. V gene TRBV14 combines with J gene TRBJ2-7; TRBD2 agrees at 7 bases. Germline V gene data show CDR1 as SGHDN and CDR2 as FVKESK. The V segment lost 4 bases and the J segment 5 bases; nucleotides outside the gene matches: 14. The CDR3 loop spans 16 amino acids. The chain's CDR3 is CASSPPGREGLNEQYF. The CDR3 nucleotides are TGTGCCAGCAGCCCCCCGGGGAGGGAGGGCCTCAACGAGCAGTACTTC.

This clonotype was detected ten times or more. The chain joins TRBV19 to TRBJ1-1; the D is unclear. The germline V gene has CDR1 LNHDA and CDR2 SQIVND (reference sequence). CDR3 length: 12 amino acids. Trimming left V 5 bases short and J 1 base short, with 5 bases between. CDR3 loop: CASSRPNTEAFF. The CDR3 DNA sequence: TGTGCCAGTAGTCGACCGAACACTGAAGCTTTCTTT. Full variable domain (missing parts from reference TRBV19 and TRBJ1-1): DGGITQSPKYLFRKEGQNVTLSCEQNLNHDAMYWYRQDPGQGLRLIYYSQIVNDFQKGDIAEGYSVSREKKESFPLTVTSAQKNPTAFYLCASSRPNTEAFFGQGTRLTVV.